This T cell receptor beta chain was obtained from a study of blood T cell repertoires in COVID-19. Individuals drawn from under 30 US areas were about 18 to 89 years old. The method was immunoSEQ multiplex PCR; TCRdb's version includes in-frame clones alone and lacks a portion of them. The repertoire has approximately 150,000 clones, approximately 86% of them found once; the top ten carry roughly 4%. The CDR3 has 13 amino acids. With 6 bases clipped from V and 9 bases from J, the junction kept 4 bases outside the gene matches. From germline, CDR1 is MRHNA and CDR2 SNTAGT. The receptor was isolated from a woman in her thirties or forties who had been exposed to COVID-19. The genes are TRBV6-4 and TRBJ1-6, with 8 bases that match TRBD1. The specimen was PBMCs or T cells enriched from blood (not recorded which). CDR3 amino acids: CASRETGASPLHF. CDR3 DNA: TGTGCCAGCAGGGAGACAGGGGCTTCACCCCTCCACTTT.